The clone carrying this TCR beta chain was observed a few times. TCRdb fed the 5' RACE reads into MiXCR, producing one record per CDR3 protein. The table lists roughly 480,000 distinct CDR3 sequences, about 23% of them singletons. The entry originates in a study of T-cell memory formation after mild COVID-19. This CDR3 region has 12 residues. Trimming removed 5 bases from V and 9 bases from J, with 11 bases in between. The germline gives CDR1 LNHNV, CDR2 YYDKDF (reference sequence). The clonotype comes from an adult woman who had mild COVID-19 (a few samples of this study predate the infection). Cell type and time point are not known. The chain is built from TRBV15 and TRBJ2-1; D is ambiguous. The sequenced material came from PBMCs or a T cell subset sorted from them (not recorded which). The CDR3 region has the DNA TGTGCCACCAGCGCTACCCCGGGTGAGCAGTTCTTC. Amino acid sequence: CATSATPGEQFF. The variable domain in full, with the rest retrieved from reference TRBV15 and TRBJ2-1, is DAMVIQNPRYQVTQFGKPVTLSCSQTLNHNVMYWYQQKSSQAPKLLFHYYDKDFNNEADTPDNFQSRRPNTSFCFLDIRSPGLGDTAMYLCATSATPGEQFFGPGTRLTVL.